The T cell receptor beta chain under discussion was sequenced for a study of Graves' ophthalmopathy and Graves' hyperthyroidism. Overall study results and limits: Detected in blood as well were most expanded thyroid clonotypes with frequency above 0.001.

Patients were excluded if they had other autoimmune diseases or uncontrolled infections, and likewise if pregnancy or lactation applied. Thyroid ultrasound, orbital computed tomography, TRAb, serum thyroxine and clinical symptoms formed the basis of diagnosis. Of note for this clonotype: Its specificity is unknown.

The TCR beta CDR3 regions underwent amplification from RNA transcripts. The first round was an RT-PCR with HTBI primers, and the second round was a multiplex PCR. TCRdb fed the multiplex PCR reads into MiXCR, producing one record per CDR3 protein. The sample consists of over a million distinct CDR3 sequences, less than 45% of them appearing once. The ends lost 6 bases at V and 2 bases at J; junction bases unmatched: 5. The CDR3 consists of 15 residues. Sample: peripheral blood or thyroid tissue (not recorded which). The rearrangement joins TRBV12-3 or TRBV12-4 to TRBJ1-5; 9 positions agree with TRBD1. The TCR sequence derives from an adult man with Graves' hyperthyroidism. The CDR3 reads CASRRQGVGNQPQHF. The CDR3 region has the DNA TGTGCCAGCAGGCGACAGGGGGTCGGCAATCAGCCCCAGCATTTT.